The 22 T cell receptor beta chains in this list originate from one sample, sequenced in a study of Ad26.COV2.S vaccination and SARS-CoV-2 variants. Produced via immunoSEQ multiplex PCR; TCRdb's table is partial and in-frame only. The repertoire holds hundreds of thousands of clones, with around 90% as singletons. Treatment meaning: around 19 received Ad26.COV2.S at low or high dose, single or two shots; about 5 received placebo; per-sample allocation not given. Sampling was performed 63 days after the first vaccine or placebo injection. This specimen consisted of peripheral blood, obtained in a trial of Ad26.COV2.S vaccine versus placebo. The receptor source for this set is a person between 18 and 59 years old who received the Ad26.COV2.S COVID-19 vaccine or a placebo.

This chain joins TRBV7-2 and TRBJ2-7, with D maybe TRBD1 (5 bases). V lost 1 base to trimming and J lost 2 bases, with 6 bases between them. Germline loops: CDR1 SGHTA, CDR2 FQGNSA. The CDR3 totals 13 residues. CDR3 sequence reads: CASSLGQPYEQYF. CDR3 nucleotides: TGTGCCAGCAGCTTAGGACAGCCCTACGAGCAGTACTTC. Looking up the rest from reference TRBV7-2 and TRBJ2-7 gives the full variable domain: GAGVSQSPSNKVTEKGKDVELRCDPISGHTALYWYRQSLGQGLEFLIYFQGNSAPDKSGLPSDRFSAERTGGSVSTLTIQRTQQEDSAVYLCASSLGQPYEQYFGPGTRLTVT.

The chain employs TRBV7-7 and TRBJ2-5, with D perhaps matching TRBD2 (5 bases). V lost 5 bases and J 4 bases, leaving 14 bases between the germline ends. CDR3 size: 14 residues. Germline-derived CDR1 and CDR2 are SSHAT and FNYEAQ (reference sequence). Written as DNA, the CDR3 is TGTGCCAGCAGCAAACTAGACCGACGAGAGACCCAGTACTTC. It specifies CASSKLDRRETQYF.

The chain combines TRBV3-1 (or the pseudogene TRBV3-2) with TRBJ1-3; possible D gene TRBD1, 5 bases. This CDR3 spans 15 amino acids. The V gene lost 0 bases and the J gene lost 4 bases, with 10 bases spanning the gap. Germline-derived CDR1 and CDR2 are LGHDT and YNNKEL (reference sequence). CDR3 sequence: CASSQDQGRGNTIYF. CDR3 bases: TGTGCCAGCAGCCAAGATCAGGGACGGGGAAACACCATATATTTT.

The J gene is TRBJ2-1, the V gene TRBV5-1; TRBD2 matches 8 bases. V lost 5 bases, J lost 7 bases, and 11 bases stayed unmatched. This CDR3 is built from 15 residues. Per the germline V gene, CDR1 is SGHRS and CDR2 is YFSETQ. This chain's CDR3 is CASRASGGKVNEQFF. The CDR3 DNA is TGCGCCAGCAGAGCCTCGGGAGGGAAGGTAAATGAGCAGTTCTTC.

CDR3 nucleotide sequence: TGTGCCAGCAGCTCGACACGGGCCGGCTACACCTTC. Protein sequence: CASSSTRAGYTF. The chain carries TRBV7-2 and TRBJ1-2; D gene uncertain. The CDR3 consists of 12 residues. The V gene's germline CDR1 is SGHTA and CDR2 FQGNSA. Between the trimmed V and J ends, which lost 4 bases and 8 bases, there was a span of 11 bases.

The genes are TRBV11-2 and TRBJ2-4, with D perhaps matching TRBD2 (5 bases). Germline lookup yields CDR1 SGHAT and CDR2 FQNNGV. This CDR3 has 11 residues. CDR3 nucleotide sequence: TGTGCTAGCGTGGGCGGAGTCGTTCAGTACTTC. Translating it yields CASVGGVVQYF.

The V and J genes are TRBV5-4 and TRBJ2-3, with 11 bases fitting TRBD2. After removal of 1 base from V and 3 bases from J, the junction contained 7 bases not matched to a gene. This CDR3 has 17 residues. Looked up from germline, CDR1 is SGHNT and CDR2 is YYREEE (reference sequence). CDR3 in amino acids: CASSLLLAGVTTDTQYF. CDR3 nucleotides: TGTGCCAGCAGCTTGTTACTAGCGGGGGTAACTACAGATACGCAGTATTTT.

The genes are TRBV24-1 and TRBJ1-2; D gene unclear. The V gene lost 6 bases and the J gene lost 1 base, with 8 bases spanning the gap. In germline, CDR1 is KGHDR, CDR2 SFDVKD. The CDR3 is made up of 13 amino acids. The CDR3 sequence is CATSIGNNYGYTF. Written as DNA, the CDR3 is TGTGCCACCAGTATAGGGAATAACTATGGCTACACCTTC.

The rearrangement links TRBV7-2 to TRBJ1-1; D gene ambiguous. With 5 bases removed from V and 0 bases from J, the gap between germline ends came to 10 bases. The CDR3 runs to 14 residues. From germline, CDR1 is SGHTA and CDR2 FQGNSA. DNA for the CDR3: TGTGCCAGCAGCGTAAAGTCAGTGAACACTGAAGCTTTCTTT. This translates into CASSVKSVNTEAFF.

The V call is TRBV15, the J call TRBJ2-3; D may be TRBD1 (6 bases). Germline V gives CDR1 LNHNV, CDR2 YYDKDF (reference sequence). Between the trimmed V and J ends, which lost 3 bases and 1 base, there was a span of 11 bases. The CDR3 sequence is 15 residues long. CDR3 sequence reads: CATSRSQGGTDTQYF. CDR3 bases: TGTGCCACCAGCAGGTCACAGGGTGGCACAGATACGCAGTATTTT.

In nucleotides, the CDR3 is TGTGCCAGCAGCTTAGGTTCATATGTGGAGGGCGAGCAGTACTTC. It specifies CASSLGSYVEGEQYF. This chain connects TRBV7-2 to TRBJ2-7; D might be TRBD2 (6 bases). V dropped 1 base and J dropped 6 bases, with 16 bases sitting between them. The CDR3 loop spans 15 amino acids. CDR1 is SGHTA, CDR2 FQGNSA, per germline.

The chain uses TRBV12-5 and TRBJ1-4; D uncertain. The ends were cut back, 1 base at V and 8 bases at J, with 14 bases in the middle. The CDR3 runs 15 residues. From germline, CDR1 is LGHNT and CDR2 FRNRAP. In nucleotides, the CDR3 is TGTGCTAGTGGTTTGGCAACGGGCGAGCGAGAAAAACTGTTTTTT. It codes for CASGLATGEREKLFF.

The chain links TRBV6-2 or TRBV6-3 to TRBJ2-7; D remains ambiguous. The CDR3 consists of 12 residues. Trimming cost V 2 bases and J 2 bases, with 4 bases left between them. CDR1 and CDR2 (germline): MNHEY, SVGEGT. Here the CDR3 reads CASSYTPYEQYF. For the CDR3, the DNA is TGTGCCAGCAGTTACACCCCCTACGAGCAGTACTTC.

The chain employs TRBV7-9 and TRBJ2-3; D is possibly TRBD1 (5 bases). There are 16 residues in the CDR3. The germline V gene has CDR1 SEHNR and CDR2 FQNEAQ (reference sequence). The V and J ends lost 4 bases and 3 bases respectively, with 17 bases between them. The DNA of the CDR3 is TGTGCCAGCAGCTCAACGTCCCGGCAGGGTACAGATACGCAGTATTTT. Its protein is CASSSTSRQGTDTQYF.

This clone occurred once. The V gene is TRBV6-1, the J gene TRBJ1-6, with D perhaps TRBD1 (6 bases). The V gene lost 6 bases and the J gene lost 5 bases, with 14 bases spanning the gap. From germline, CDR1 is MNHNS and CDR2 SASEGT. The CDR3 is 15 residues long. CDR3 protein: CASSRDIGDNSPLHF. CDR3 nucleotide sequence: TGTGCCAGCAGCAGGGACATTGGTGATAATTCACCCCTCCACTTT.

This rearrangement joins TRBV5-8 to TRBJ2-1, with D possibly being TRBD2 (6 bases). The CDR3 runs to 13 residues. Per the germline V gene, CDR1 is SGHTS and CDR2 is YDEGEE. V was shortened by 1 base and J by 15 bases, with 17 bases between the two germline ends. The CDR3 sequence is CASSLQLLANGFF. CDR3 DNA sequence: TGTGCCAGCAGCTTGCAACTACTAGCTAACGGGTTCTTC. The variable domain in full, completed from reference TRBV5-8 and TRBJ2-1, reads EAGVTQSPTHLIKTRGQQATLRCSPISGHTSVYWYQQALGLGLQFLLWYDEGEERNRGNFPPRFSGRQFPNYSSELNVNALELEDSALYLCASSLQLLANGFFGPGTRLTVL.

This chain joins TRBV19 and TRBJ1-4, with 10 bases fitting TRBD1. This CDR3 has 15 amino acids. Per the germline V gene, CDR1 is LNHDA and CDR2 is SQIVND (reference sequence). V shed 6 bases, J shed 8 bases, and the junction held 9 bases outside the gene matches. The CDR3 nucleotides read TGTGCCAGTAGGGACAGGGGGGGGTTAGGCGAAAAACTGTTTTTT. Translated, it gives CASRDRGGLGEKLFF.

This clone is a singleton in its sample. The rearrangement links TRBV5-6 to TRBJ1-1; D is unresolved. Trimming removed 0 bases at V and 5 bases at J, with 5 bases between. Germline CDR1 reads SGHDT; CDR2 reads YYEEEE. The CDR3 covers 12 residues. The CDR3 DNA reads as TGTGCCAGCAGCTTGGGAATGACTGAAGCTTTCTTT. Encoded protein: CASSLGMTEAFF.

The chain employs TRBV24-1 and TRBJ1-1; weak D call: TRBD1 (5 bases). The CDR3 is made up of 13 amino acids. Trimming removed 3 bases at V and 1 base at J, with 5 bases between. Germline V gives CDR1 KGHDR, CDR2 SFDVKD. In DNA form, the CDR3 reads TGTGCCACCAGTGATGGACAGAACACTGAAGCTTTCTTT. Its protein is CATSDGQNTEAFF.

The chain combines TRBV3-1 (or the pseudogene TRBV3-2) with TRBJ1-1; D not certain. Germline CDR1 and CDR2: LGHDT and YNNKEL (reference sequence). Trimming cost V 1 base and J 6 bases, with 12 bases left between them. The CDR3 has 14 residues. CDR3 region: CASSQAHRGAEAFF. In DNA, the CDR3 is TGTGCCAGCAGCCAAGCCCACAGAGGCGCTGAAGCTTTCTTT.

About this clone: Other DNA sequences in the sample encode the same CDR3. V and J are TRBV19 and TRBJ2-1; tentatively, D is TRBD1 or TRBD2 (5 bases each). V lost 0 bases to trimming and J lost 6 bases, with 6 bases between them. This CDR3 contains 13 residues. Per germline, CDR1 LNHDA and CDR2 SQIVND (reference sequence). CDR3 loop: CASSIERGNEQFF. The CDR3 region has the DNA TGTGCCAGTAGTATAGAGAGGGGCAATGAGCAGTTCTTC.

This chain links TRBV24-1 with TRBJ1-2; D is perhaps TRBD1 (5 bases). V was shortened by 3 bases and J by 5 bases, with 9 bases between the two germline ends. The CDR3 runs to 13 residues. CDR1 is KGHDR, CDR2 SFDVKD, per germline. CDR3 loop: CATSDNTGYGYTF. CDR3 coding DNA: TGTGCCACCAGTGATAACACAGGTTATGGCTACACCTTC.